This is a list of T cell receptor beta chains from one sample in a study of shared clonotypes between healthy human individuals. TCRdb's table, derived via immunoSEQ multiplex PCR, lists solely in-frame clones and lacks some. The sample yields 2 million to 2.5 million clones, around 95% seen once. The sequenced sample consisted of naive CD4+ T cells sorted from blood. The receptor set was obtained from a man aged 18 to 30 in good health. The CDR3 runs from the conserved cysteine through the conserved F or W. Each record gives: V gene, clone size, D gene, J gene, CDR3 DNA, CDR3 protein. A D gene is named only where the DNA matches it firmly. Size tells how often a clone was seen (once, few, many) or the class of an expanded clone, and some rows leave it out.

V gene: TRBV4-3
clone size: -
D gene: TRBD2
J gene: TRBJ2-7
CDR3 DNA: TGCGCCAGCAGCCAAGATACGACTAGCGGGAGCTACGAGCAGTACTTC
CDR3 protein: CASSQDTTSGSYEQYF

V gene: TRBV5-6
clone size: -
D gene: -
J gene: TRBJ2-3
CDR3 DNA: TGTGCCAGCAGCTTAAGTGGGACTGTCTCCGATACGCAGTATTTT
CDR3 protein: CASSLSGTVSDTQYF

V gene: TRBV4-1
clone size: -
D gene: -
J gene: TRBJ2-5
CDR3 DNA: TGCGCCAGCAGCCAAGATGTAGCCCGAGAGACCCAGTACTTC
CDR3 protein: CASSQDVARETQYF

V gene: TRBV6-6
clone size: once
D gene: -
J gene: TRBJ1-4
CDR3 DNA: TGTGCCAGCAGTTACCTGCAGGGTGGAACTAATGAAAAACTGTTTTTT
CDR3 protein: CASSYLQGGTNEKLFF

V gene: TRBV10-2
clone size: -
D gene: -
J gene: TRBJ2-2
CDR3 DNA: TGCGCCAGCAGACACGAGAACACCGGGGAGCTGTTTTTT
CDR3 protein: CASRHENTGELFF

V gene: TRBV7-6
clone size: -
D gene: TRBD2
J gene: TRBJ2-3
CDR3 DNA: TGTGCCAGCAGCATTCTAGCGGGAGGGGGTACAGATACGCAGTATTTT
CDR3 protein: CASSILAGGGTDTQYF

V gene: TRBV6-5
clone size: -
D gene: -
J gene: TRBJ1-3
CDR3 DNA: TGTGCCAGCCGAGACGGTTACTCTGGAAACACCATATATTTT
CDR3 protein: CASRDGYSGNTIYF

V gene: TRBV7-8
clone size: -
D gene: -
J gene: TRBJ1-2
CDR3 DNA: TGTGCCAGCAGCTTAGTAGTTCCAGGGGAGAAGCGCTCCTACACCTTC
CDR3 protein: CASSLVVPGEKRSYTF

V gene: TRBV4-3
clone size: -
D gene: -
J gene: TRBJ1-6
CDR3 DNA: TGCGCCAGCAGCCAAGCAACAGTGGGAAATTCACCCCTCCACTTT
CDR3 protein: CASSQATVGNSPLHF

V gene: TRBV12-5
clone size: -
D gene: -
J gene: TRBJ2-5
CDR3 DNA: TGTGCTAGTGGTTTGGTAAACGGGGAGACCCAGTACTTC
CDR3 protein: CASGLVNGETQYF

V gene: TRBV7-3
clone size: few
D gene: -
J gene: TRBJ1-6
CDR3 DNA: TGTGCCAGCAGCTTAGAGGGTTATAATTCACCCCTCCACTTT
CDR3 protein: CASSLEGYNSPLHF

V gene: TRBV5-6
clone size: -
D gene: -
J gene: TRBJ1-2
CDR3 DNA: TGTGCCAGCAGCTTGGAACAGCTCTATGGCTACACCTTC
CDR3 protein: CASSLEQLYGYTF

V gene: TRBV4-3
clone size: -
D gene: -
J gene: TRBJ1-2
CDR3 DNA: TGCGCCAGCAGCCAAGATTTGAGGGGCTACACCTTC
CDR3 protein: CASSQDLRGYTF

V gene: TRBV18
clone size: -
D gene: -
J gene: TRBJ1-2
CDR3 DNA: TGTGCCAGCTCACCGGAGACGGGGAACTATGGCTACACCTTC
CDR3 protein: CASSPETGNYGYTF

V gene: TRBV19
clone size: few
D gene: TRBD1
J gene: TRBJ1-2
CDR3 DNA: TGTGCCAGTACCTCCGGACAGGGTCTCTATGGCTACACCTTC
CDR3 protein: CASTSGQGLYGYTF

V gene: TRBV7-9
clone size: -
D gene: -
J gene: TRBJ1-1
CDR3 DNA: TGTGCCAGCAGCTTTGAGTTGAACACTGAAGCTTTCTTT
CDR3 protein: CASSFELNTEAFF

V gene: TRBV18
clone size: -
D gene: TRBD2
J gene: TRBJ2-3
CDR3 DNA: TGTGCCAGCTCATCACGCCTGACTAGCGGGAGGGGGTTCGATACGCAGTATTTT
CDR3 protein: CASSSRLTSGRGFDTQYF

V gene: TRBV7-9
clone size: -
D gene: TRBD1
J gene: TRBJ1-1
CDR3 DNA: TGTGCCAGCAGCTCCCAGGGGGCCACTGAAGCTTTCTTT
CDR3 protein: CASSSQGATEAFF

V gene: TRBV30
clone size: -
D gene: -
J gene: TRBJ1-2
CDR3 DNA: TGTGCCTGGAGCCGGACAGCCGCAACTAACTATGGCTACACCTTC
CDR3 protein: CAWSRTAATNYGYTF

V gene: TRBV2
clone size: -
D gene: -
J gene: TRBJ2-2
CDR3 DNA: TGTGCCAGCAGTCCCCTATCGACCGGGGAGCTGTTTTTT
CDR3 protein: CASSPLSTGELFF

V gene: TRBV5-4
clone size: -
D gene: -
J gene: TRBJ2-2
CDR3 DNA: TGTGCCAGCAGCTTGAGGATAGCGAACACCGGGGAGCTGTTTTTT
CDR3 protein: CASSLRIANTGELFF

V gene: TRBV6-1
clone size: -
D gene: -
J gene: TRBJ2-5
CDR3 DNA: TGTGCCAGCAGTGAAAGGGCAGGGGGGACGACCCAGTACTTC
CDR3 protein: CASSERAGGTTQYF

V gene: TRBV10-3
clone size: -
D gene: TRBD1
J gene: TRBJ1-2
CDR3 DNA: TGTGCCATCACTGGACAGGACGGCTATGGCTACACCTTC
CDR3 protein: CAITGQDGYGYTF

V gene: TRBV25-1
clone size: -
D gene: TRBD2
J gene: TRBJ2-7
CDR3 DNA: TGTGCCAGCAGTGAATCGGGGACTACCTACGAGCAGTACTTC
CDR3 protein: CASSESGTTYEQYF

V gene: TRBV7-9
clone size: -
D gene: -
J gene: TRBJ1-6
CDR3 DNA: TGTGCCAGCACCCCGTCCGGGACAATAAATTCACCCCTCCACTTT
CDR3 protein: CASTPSGTINSPLHF

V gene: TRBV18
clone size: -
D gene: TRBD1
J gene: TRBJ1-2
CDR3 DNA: TGTGCCAGCTCACCATCCGGGACAGGGGCCGATGGCTACACCTTC
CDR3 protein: CASSPSGTGADGYTF

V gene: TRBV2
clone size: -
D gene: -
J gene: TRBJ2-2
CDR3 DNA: TGTGCCAGCATGAACAGCGCGAACACCGGGGAGCTGTTTTTT
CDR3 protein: CASMNSANTGELFF

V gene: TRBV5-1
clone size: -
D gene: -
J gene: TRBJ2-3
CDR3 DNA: TGCGCCAGCAGCTTGGCCCTGACTGTCGACACAGATACGCAGTATTTT
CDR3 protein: CASSLALTVDTDTQYF

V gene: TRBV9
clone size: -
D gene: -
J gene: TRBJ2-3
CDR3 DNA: TGTGCCAGCAGCGTAGAGGGTCTGGGAGCAGATACGCAGTATTTT
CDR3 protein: CASSVEGLGADTQYF

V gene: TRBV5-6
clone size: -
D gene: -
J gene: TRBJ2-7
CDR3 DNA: TGTGCCAGCCGCTCACAAGACCCGGGAGTCGGCGAGCAGTACTTC
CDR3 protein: CASRSQDPGVGEQYF

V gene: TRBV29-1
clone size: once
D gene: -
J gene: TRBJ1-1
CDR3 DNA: TGCAGCGCCCGTGCGGGGGCGTTGGGCACTGAAGCTTTCTTT
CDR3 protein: CSARAGALGTEAFF

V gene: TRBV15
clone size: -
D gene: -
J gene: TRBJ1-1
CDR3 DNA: TGTGCCACCAGCAGAGACCGGACGGTGAACACTGAAGCTTTCTTT
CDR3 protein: CATSRDRTVNTEAFF

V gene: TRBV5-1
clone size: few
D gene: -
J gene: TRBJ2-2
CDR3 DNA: TGCGCCAGCAGCTTGGAACGGACCACCGGGGAGCTGTTTTTT
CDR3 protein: CASSLERTTGELFF

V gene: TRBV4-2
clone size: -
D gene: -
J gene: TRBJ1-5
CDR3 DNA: TGTGCCAGCAGCCAAGTTTTCTCCCAGGGTAATCAGCCCCAGCATTTT
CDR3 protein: CASSQVFSQGNQPQHF

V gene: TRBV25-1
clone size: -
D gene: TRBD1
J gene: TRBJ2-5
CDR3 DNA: TGTGCCAGCAGTGCAACCGGGACAGGGGGCTACGAGACCCAGTACTTC
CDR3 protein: CASSATGTGGYETQYF

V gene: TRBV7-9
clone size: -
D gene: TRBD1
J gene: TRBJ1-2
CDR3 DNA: TGTGCCAGCGCTACAGGGGGCGGCTATGGCTACACCTTC
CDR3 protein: CASATGGGYGYTF

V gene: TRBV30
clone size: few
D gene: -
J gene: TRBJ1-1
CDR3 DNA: TGTGCCTGGGCCGCCCGTACTGAAGCTTTCTTT
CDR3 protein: CAWAARTEAFF

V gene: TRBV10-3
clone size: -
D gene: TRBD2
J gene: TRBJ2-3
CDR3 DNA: TGTGCCACCGAGAGCGGGGGGGGCACAGATACGCAGTATTTT
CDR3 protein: CATESGGGTDTQYF

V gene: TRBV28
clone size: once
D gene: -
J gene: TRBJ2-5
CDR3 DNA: TGTGCCAGCAGTTCCCCCGGACTTGCCCAAGAGACCCAGTACTTC
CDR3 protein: CASSSPGLAQETQYF

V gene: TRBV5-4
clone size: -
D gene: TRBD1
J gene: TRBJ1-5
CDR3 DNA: TGTGCCAGCAGCTTACAGGGGAGCAATCAGCCCCAGCATTTT
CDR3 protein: CASSLQGSNQPQHF

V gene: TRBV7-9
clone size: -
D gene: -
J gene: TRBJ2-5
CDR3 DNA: TGTGCCAGCAGCGCCCTCGAGACCCAGTACTTC
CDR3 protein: CASSALETQYF

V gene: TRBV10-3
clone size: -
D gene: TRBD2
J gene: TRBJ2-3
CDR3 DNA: TGTGCCGCGGCTAGCGGGGTGCAGGATACGCAGTATTTT
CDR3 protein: CAAASGVQDTQYF

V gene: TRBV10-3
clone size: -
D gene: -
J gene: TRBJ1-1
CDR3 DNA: TGTGCCATCAGGGAGGGGCCCTCCGGGGTGATGAACACTGAAGCTTTCTTT
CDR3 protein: CAIREGPSGVMNTEAFF